A single sample gave rise to the 30 T cell receptor beta chains below, sequenced in a study of cytomegalovirus exposure and HLA in healthy donors. It was with 60 Vbeta and 13 Jbeta primers that the PCR ran. Data came from immunoSEQ multiplex PCR; TCRdb stores just in-frame clones and leaves some out. The sample has 90,000 to 100,000 clones; around 74% are singletons. The material sequenced was PBMCs. The receptors originated from a male donor in good health and CMV-seronegative.

This chain connects TRBV7-8 to TRBJ2-3, with TRBD2 matching 12 bases. CDR3 length: 16 amino acids. V was clipped by 5 bases and J by 4 bases; unmatched bases: 7. CDR1 and CDR2 (germline): SGHVS, FQNEAQ. The CDR3 reads CASSKGLAGWADTQYF. CDR3 nucleotide sequence: TGTGCCAGCAGCAAAGGACTAGCGGGATGGGCAGATACGCAGTATTTT.

The chain has TRBV19 and TRBJ2-1, with 9 positions matching TRBD1. Looked up from germline, CDR1 is LNHDA and CDR2 is SQIVND (reference sequence). CDR3 size: 15 residues. Trimming cost V 3 bases and J 3 bases; bases outside gene matches: 3. Here the CDR3 reads CASSMGTGSYNEQFF. In DNA, the CDR3 is TGTGCCAGTAGTATGGGGACAGGGAGCTACAATGAGCAGTTCTTC.

The chain joins TRBV6-6 to TRBJ2-7; no clear D. Germline CDR1 is MNHNY and CDR2 is SVGAGI (reference sequence). V shed 0 bases and J shed 2 bases, with 8 bases lying between them. This CDR3 is 14 amino acids long. The CDR3 DNA reads TGTGCCAGCAGTTACTCGAGAGGAGCCTACGAGCAGTACTTC. The encoded protein is CASSYSRGAYEQYF.

This chain connects TRBV6-1 to TRBJ1-4; no definite D call. The germline CDR1 and CDR2 sequences are MNHNS and SASEGT. This CDR3 has 15 residues. The V end lost 1 base, the J end lost 4 bases, and 10 bases lay between the germline ends. CDR3 amino acids: CASSEDEVINEKLFF. The CDR3 DNA follows: TGTGCCAGCAGTGAAGATGAGGTTATTAATGAAAAACTGTTTTTT.

This clone came up a few times. This chain uses TRBV2 with TRBJ1-1; D remains ambiguous. The CDR3 has 14 amino acids. Per germline, CDR1 SNHLY and CDR2 FYNNEI. V gave up 5 bases and J gave up 1 base, with 11 bases separating them. CDR3 bases: TGTGCCAGCAGTCAACTAGGAAGGAACACTGAAGCTTTCTTT. Its translation is CASSQLGRNTEAFF.

In nucleotides, the CDR3 is TGCAGTGCTAGCGACCACTACGAGCAGTACTTC. This translates into CSASDHYEQYF. The chain combines TRBV20-1 with TRBJ2-5; D is ambiguous. With the DNA end fitting TRBJ2-7 better, the J assignment may be wrong. The V gene's germline CDR1 is DFQATT and CDR2 SNEGSKA (reference sequence). The CDR3 extends over 11 amino acids.

V usage is TRBV19 and J usage is TRBJ2-6; D may be TRBD2 (6 bases). The CDR3 is 16 residues long. V lost 3 bases to trimming and J lost 0 bases, with 9 bases between them. The germline CDR1 and CDR2 sequences are LNHDA and SQIVND (reference sequence). CDR3 in DNA: TGTGCCAGTAGTATGTCCGGGGGCTCTGGGGCCAACGTCCTGACTTTC. Translating it yields CASSMSGGSGANVLTF. Using reference TRBV19 and TRBJ2-6 for the parts outside the CDR3, the full variable domain is DGGITQSPKYLFRKEGQNVTLSCEQNLNHDAMYWYRQDPGQGLRLIYYSQIVNDFQKGDIAEGYSVSREKKESFPLTVTSAQKNPTAFYLCASSMSGGSGANVLTFGAGSRLTVL.

With respect to this clone: This CDR3 is also generated by other DNA sequences in the sample. The rearrangement uses TRBV5-1 and TRBJ1-1, with TRBD1 as a possible D gene (5 bases). V lost 7 bases and J lost 5, with 21 bases in between. Germline CDR1 SGHRS, CDR2 YFSETQ. This CDR3 is built from 15 residues. CDR3 sequence: CASGRGGIGGTEAFF. The CDR3 coding sequence is TGCGCCAGCGGCCGGGGGGGGATTGGGGGTACTGAAGCTTTCTTT.

This clone appeared a few times. The CDR3, as DNA: TGTGCCAGCAGCTTGATGCTCGGACAGATAAACTACAATGAGCAGTTCTTC. Its translation is CASSLMLGQINYNEQFF. The chain uses TRBV5-6 and TRBJ2-1; tentative D call: TRBD1 (6 bases). CDR1 SGHDT and CDR2 YYEEEE come from the germline V gene. The CDR3 is 17 residues long. V gave up 1 base and J gave up 3 bases, with 17 bases separating them.

This chain uses TRBV6-6 with TRBJ2-3; D may be TRBD1 (5 bases). The germline V gene has CDR1 MNHNY and CDR2 SVGAGI (reference sequence). V lost 7 bases, J lost 2 bases, and 19 bases lay in between. The CDR3 has 16 amino acids. CDR3 nucleotides: TGTGCCAGCATAAAAACTTTCAGGGCCCTCACAGATACGCAGTATTTT. This translates into CASIKTFRALTDTQYF.

This chain uses TRBV27 with TRBJ2-7; TRBD2 agrees at 11 bases. Germline CDR1 and CDR2: MNHEY and SMNVEV (reference sequence). The CDR3 consists of 16 residues. The ends lost 3 bases at V and 7 bases at J; junction bases unmatched: 11. DNA for the CDR3: TGTGCCAGCAGTTTTCTTTTAACTAGCGGGAGCCGGGAGCAGTACTTC. Protein sequence: CASSFLLTSGSREQYF.

This clone was observed a single time. V and J are TRBV11-2 and TRBJ2-2; 12 bases line up with TRBD2. In germline, CDR1 is SGHAT, CDR2 FQNNGV. With V trimmed by 1 base and J by 4 bases, 7 bases remained unmatched. This CDR3 comprises 18 residues. As DNA, the CDR3 is TGTGCCAGCAGCTTAGGGAAACTGGGACTAGCGGGCACCGGGGAGCTGTTTTTT. Amino acids: CASSLGKLGLAGTGELFF.

V usage is TRBV6-4 and J usage is TRBJ2-3, with 9 bases matching TRBD2. The germline CDR1 and CDR2 sequences are MRHNA and SNTAGT. This CDR3 is built from 15 residues. Losses at the gene ends were 0 bases for V and 3 bases for J; bases not matched to a gene: 1. This CDR3 reads CASSDSREGTDTQYF. Written as DNA, the CDR3 is TGTGCCAGCAGTGACTCGCGGGAGGGTACAGATACGCAGTATTTT.

V is TRBV10-3 and J is TRBJ2-1; TRBD2 agrees at 11 bases. Unmatched junction bases numbered 3, after V lost 2 bases and J lost 6 bases. Germline CDR1 ENHRY, CDR2 SYGVKD. CDR3 size: 15 residues. The CDR3 nucleotides read TGTGCCATCAGTGAGCCTAGCGGGAGGAGCAATGAGCAGTTCTTC. This translates into CAISEPSGRSNEQFF.

The J gene is TRBJ1-1, the V gene TRBV6-5; 10 bases align to TRBD1. The CDR3 spans 13 residues. V shed 6 bases and J 12 bases; nucleotides not matched to a gene: 10. Germline CDR1 reads MNHEY; CDR2 reads SVGAGI. The CDR3: CASRRRQGAGPFF. DNA of the CDR3: TGTGCCAGCAGGAGGAGACAGGGGGCGGGTCCTTTCTTT.

The chain joins TRBV28 to TRBJ2-7; TRBD1 aligns across 9 bases. V lost 1 base, J lost 3 bases, and 7 bases stayed unmatched. The V gene's germline CDR1 is MDHEN and CDR2 SYDVKM. The CDR3 loop spans 16 amino acids. The chain's CDR3 is CASSLSGQGAGYEQYF. CDR3 nucleotides: TGTGCCAGCAGTTTATCGGGACAGGGTGCCGGCTACGAGCAGTACTTC.

V gene TRBV5-1 combines with J gene TRBJ2-5; perhaps TRBD1 as D (7 bases). Germline assignment: CDR1 SGHRS and CDR2 YFSETQ. V was trimmed by 0 bases and J by 0 bases, leaving 18 bases between them. The CDR3 spans 18 residues. The CDR3 DNA sequence: TGCGCCAGCAGCTTGGAGGAGGGGGCCGTGCCGTACCAAGAGACCCAGTACTTC. This translates into CASSLEEGAVPYQETQYF.

The chain recombines TRBV27 with TRBJ2-7; TRBD2 matches 7 bases. Germline V CDR1 and CDR2: MNHEY, SMNVEV (reference sequence). Trimming cost V 7 bases and J 4 bases; bases outside gene matches: 4. The CDR3 contains 12 residues. CDR3 protein: CASIGGGYEQYF. For the CDR3, the DNA is TGTGCCAGCATTGGGGGAGGGTACGAGCAGTACTTC.

CDR3 nucleotide sequence: TGTGCCAGCAGTGGAACAGGGGGCGATCGCGAGCAGTACTTC. This encodes CASSGTGGDREQYF. The chain employs TRBV25-1 and TRBJ2-7; 9 bases fit TRBD1. The CDR3 contains 14 residues. Losses at the gene ends were 4 bases for V and 6 bases for J; bases not matched to a gene: 7. The germline CDR1 and CDR2 sequences are MGHDK and SYGVNS.

The chain is built from TRBV19 and TRBJ1-1, with TRBD1 matching over 7 bases. Germline CDR1 LNHDA, CDR2 SQIVND (reference sequence). Trimming took 5 bases from V and 2 from J; bases not matched to a gene: 8. The CDR3 has 15 residues. CDR3 residues: CASSQGGTRNTEAFF. In nucleotides, the CDR3 is TGTGCCAGTAGTCAGGGGGGCACCCGTAACACTGAAGCTTTCTTT.

The rearrangement links TRBV4-1 to TRBJ2-1; D is undetermined. Germline lookup yields CDR1 MGHRA and CDR2 YSYEKL. This CDR3 has 15 amino acids. V lost 0 bases, J lost 4 bases, and 10 bases lay in between. CDR3 sequence (DNA): TGCGCCAGCAGCCAAGAATTGGGCGAGTACAATGAGCAGTTCTTC. It specifies CASSQELGEYNEQFF.

This clone was picked up a small number of times. This sequence joins TRBV19 and TRBJ2-7, with a possible D match to TRBD2 (5 bases). The germline gives CDR1 LNHDA, CDR2 SQIVND (reference sequence). This CDR3 is 14 amino acids long. Trimming pared 6 bases from V and 2 bases from J, leaving 14 bases between. CDR3 sequence reads: CASSTVGRTYEQYF. DNA for the CDR3: TGTGCCAGTAGCACGGTTGGGAGAACCTACGAGCAGTACTTC.

A few counts support this clone. CDR3 nucleotide sequence: TGTGCCAGCAACCCACCAAGCATGGGGCTGGGAGAGACCCAGTACTTC. Its protein product is CASNPPSMGLGETQYF. The chain recombines TRBV7-9 with TRBJ2-5, with D tentatively TRBD1 (5 bases). The CDR3 length is 16 residues. Between the trimmed V and J ends, which lost 7 bases and 4 bases, there was a span of 22 bases. Per the germline V gene, CDR1 is SEHNR and CDR2 is FQNEAQ (reference sequence).

The chain uses TRBV27 and TRBJ2-3; TRBD2 is a possible D gene (7 bases). The CDR3 has 15 residues. The germline V gene encodes CDR1 MNHEY and CDR2 SMNVEV (reference sequence). Between the trimmed V and J ends, which lost 8 bases and 5 bases, there was a span of 20 bases. CDR3 sequence: CASSMGGGRGDTQYF. The CDR3 nucleotides read TGTGCCAGCTCTATGGGGGGGGGCCGGGGAGATACGCAGTATTTT.

This sequence joins TRBV7-8 and TRBJ2-7; D is undetermined. The CDR3 sequence is 15 residues long. Germline-derived CDR1 and CDR2 are SGHVS and FQNEAQ. Trimming took 3 bases from V and 2 from J, leaving 14 bases between them. For the CDR3, the DNA is TGTGCCAGCAGCTTCCAGGCGTTTTCTCCCTACGAGCAGTACTTC. It yields the protein CASSFQAFSPYEQYF.

This clone was recorded a few times. The chain employs TRBV10-3 and TRBJ2-7; D is possibly TRBD2 (5 bases). V was pared by 2 bases and J by 1 base, with 12 bases between. CDR1 is ENHRY and CDR2 is SYGVKD in the germline V gene. The length of the CDR3 is 15 residues. CDR3 bases: TGTGCCATCAGTGAGGGCCCCCGAGGGTCCTACGAGCAGTACTTC. Amino acid sequence: CAISEGPRGSYEQYF.

In its sample, this clone was seen once. The chain couples TRBV7-8 to TRBJ1-4; 9 bases map to TRBD1. The CDR3 has 18 amino acids. The trim removed 5 bases at V and 0 bases at J, leaving 10 bases unmatched. Germline CDR1 and CDR2: SGHVS and FQNEAQ. The CDR3 DNA sequence: TGTGCCAGCAGCGGACTGGGGGACAGGGTTACAACTAATGAAAAACTGTTTTTT. This codes for CASSGLGDRVTTNEKLFF.

V gene TRBV28 combines with J gene TRBJ2-7; D ambiguous. Trimming cost V 1 base and J 4 bases, with 8 bases left between them. Looked up from germline, CDR1 is MDHEN and CDR2 is SYDVKM. The CDR3 runs to 13 residues. The CDR3 reads CASSLSITYEQYF. CDR3 DNA sequence: TGTGCCAGCAGTTTATCCATAACATACGAGCAGTACTTC.

This clone was seen a few times. The chain employs TRBV19 and TRBJ1-1; D is unresolved. Germline loops: CDR1 LNHDA, CDR2 SQIVND (reference sequence). The CDR3 totals 13 residues. Trimming stripped 6 bases from V and 3 bases from J, with 11 bases between. In nucleotides, the CDR3 is TGTGCCAGTAGCGTCAACCGGGACACTGAAGCTTTCTTT. Its translation is CASSVNRDTEAFF. Full variable domain (missing parts from reference TRBV19 and TRBJ1-1): DGGITQSPKYLFRKEGQNVTLSCEQNLNHDAMYWYRQDPGQGLRLIYYSQIVNDFQKGDIAEGYSVSREKKESFPLTVTSAQKNPTAFYLCASSVNRDTEAFFGQGTRLTVV.

The chain combines TRBV2 with TRBJ2-5, with 9 positions matching TRBD1. The assigned J gene may be wrong: the sequence end matches TRBJ2-7 better. CDR3 length equals 15 residues. Germline CDR1 is SNHLY and CDR2 is FYNNEI. This chain's CDR3 is CASSYYGTGQSEQYF. The CDR3 DNA follows: TGTGCCAGCTCCTATTATGGGACAGGGCAGAGCGAGCAGTACTTC.